Listed here are 17 T cell receptor beta chains from one sample, sequenced in a study of CD8 T cells in ankylosing spondylitis. General study results and limits: In ankylosing spondylitis blood, a motif of eight highly homologous TCR beta variants appeared characteristic.

Their cognate antigens are unknown. One entry per CDR3 protein results from TCRdb running MiXCR on the 5' RACE reads. There are about 800,000 distinct CDR3 sequences in the sample; over 9.5% occur only once, and under 0.6% lies in the top ten. Sequencing input: blood, either unsorted or a sorted T cell fraction (not recorded which). Receptors originate from a male donor with ankylosing spondylitis.

The rearrangement links TRBV5-1 to TRBJ2-3; TRBD1 matches 8 bases. The CDR3 runs to 15 residues. Germline loops: CDR1 SGHRS, CDR2 YFSETQ. With 0 bases clipped from V and 5 bases from J, the junction kept 5 bases outside the gene matches. The DNA of the CDR3 is TGCGCCAGCAGCTTGGGGCAGGGGGCGGAAGATACGCAGTATTTT. It specifies CASSLGQGAEDTQYF.

This clonotype was detected a few times. The chain carries TRBV5-5 and TRBJ2-2, with a tentative D call TRBD2 (7 bases). Germline V gene data show CDR1 as SGHKS and CDR2 as YYEKEE (reference sequence). The CDR3 loop spans 16 amino acids. The V end was cut by 4 bases, the J end by 6 bases, with 19 bases between. The DNA for the CDR3 is TGTGCCAGCAGCAACACTCGGGGGGCCGGGGCCGGGGAGCTGTTTTTT. It specifies CASSNTRGAGAGELFF.

The CDR3 sequence: CASSHSDRAYGYTF. In nucleotides, the CDR3 is TGTGCCAGCAGCCACTCGGACAGGGCATATGGCTACACCTTC. The chain combines TRBV4-2 with TRBJ1-2; the match to TRBD1 covers 8 bases. After removal of 3 bases from V and 5 bases from J, the junction contained 5 bases not matched to a gene. Germline lookup yields CDR1 LGHNA and CDR2 YNFKEQ. This CDR3 has 14 residues.

This chain joins TRBV5-1 and TRBJ2-3; possibly TRBD2 for D (5 bases). This CDR3 region has 15 residues. The V gene lost 6 bases and the J gene lost 0 bases, with 14 bases spanning the gap. Germline V gene lookup returns CDR1 SGHRS and CDR2 YFSETQ. The CDR3 here is CASKPGGQSTDTQYF. CDR3 nucleotides: TGCGCCAGCAAACCTGGCGGGCAGAGCACAGATACGCAGTATTTT.

This clonotype was counted at least ten times. The V and J genes are TRBV10-3 and TRBJ2-7, with D possibly matching TRBD2 (5 bases). With 6 bases removed from V and 0 bases from J, the gap between germline ends came to 15 bases. The CDR3 length is 15 residues. CDR1 is ENHRY and CDR2 is SYGVKD in the germline V gene. The CDR3 DNA is TGTGCCATCAGAGACGTGTCAGCGGTCTCCTACGAGCAGTACTTC. Its translation: CAIRDVSAVSYEQYF.

The table lists this clonotype with a few counts. CDR3 amino acids: CASSPDPTYEQYF. Here the CDR3 DNA reads TGTGCCAGCAGCCCCGACCCAACCTACGAGCAGTACTTC. The chain is built from TRBV7-2 and TRBJ2-7; D unresolved. This CDR3 has 13 residues. Trimming removed 5 bases from V and 2 bases from J, with 10 bases in between. Germline assignment: CDR1 SGHTA and CDR2 FQGNSA.

V and J are TRBV10-3 and TRBJ2-7; TRBD2 aligns across 15 bases. Germline CDR1 reads ENHRY; CDR2 reads SYGVKD. J lost 0 bases, V lost 6 bases, and 9 bases had no gene match. The CDR3 runs to 18 residues. The CDR3 spells CAIRSGLAGGPSSYEQYF. The CDR3 DNA reads TGTGCCATCAGATCGGGACTAGCGGGGGGACCTAGCTCCTACGAGCAGTACTTC.

Only a few counts were recorded for this clonotype. The chain couples TRBV6-4 to TRBJ2-3; a weak D match, TRBD2 (6 bases). The CDR3 is 13 residues long. Germline lookup yields CDR1 MRHNA and CDR2 SNTAGT. Trimming left V 10 bases short and J 2 bases short, with 13 bases between. CDR3 sequence reads: CATWDWDTDTQYF. For the CDR3, the DNA is TGTGCCACCTGGGACTGGGACACAGATACGCAGTATTTT.

The chain links TRBV7-9 to TRBJ2-3; possibly TRBD2 for D (5 bases). V was trimmed by 7 bases and J by 0 bases, leaving 11 bases between them. Germline V gene sequence: CDR1 SEHNR, CDR2 FQNEAQ (reference sequence). This CDR3 region has 14 residues. The CDR3 here is CASNQRDSTDTQYF. The DNA for the CDR3 is TGTGCCAGCAACCAGAGGGATAGCACAGATACGCAGTATTTT.

The V call is TRBV28, the J call TRBJ1-4, with no clear D. The V end was cut by 3 bases, the J end by 2 bases, with 13 bases between. The CDR3 contains 16 residues. Germline V gene lookup returns CDR1 MDHEN and CDR2 SYDVKM. CDR3 nucleotides: TGTGCCAGCAGTTTGCCAGGACGAGCTACTAATGAAAAACTGTTTTTT. Translation gives CASSLPGRATNEKLFF.

A few counts support this clonotype. The junction and the germline gene differ at one end; a read error may be behind it. This rearrangement joins TRBV20-1 to TRBJ1-2, with no clear D. Germline V gene lookup returns CDR1 DFQATT and CDR2 SNEGSKA (reference sequence). The CDR3 length is 12 residues. CDR3 loop: CSAREGLKPPNF. The CDR3 DNA follows: TGCAGTGCTAGAGAGGGGTTAAAACCGCCCAACTTC.

The chain couples TRBV3-1 to TRBJ1-3, with unresolved D. The CDR3 length is 17 residues. Trimming left V 0 bases short and J 0 bases short, with 12 bases between. Germline V CDR1 and CDR2: LGHDT, YNNKEL (reference sequence). CDR3 sequence reads: CASSQDTSALSGNTIYF. CDR3 nucleotides: TGTGCCAGCAGCCAAGATACATCGGCGCTCTCTGGAAACACCATATATTTT.

This clonotype has a count of ten or more. The V and J genes are TRBV29-1 and TRBJ1-2; possibly TRBD1 for D (5 bases). Looked up from germline, CDR1 is SQVTM and CDR2 is ANQGSEA. The CDR3 consists of 15 residues. V was shortened by 5 bases and J by 8 bases, with 24 bases between the two germline ends. CDR3 amino acids: CSVWDRRTQSGGYTF. In DNA, the CDR3 is TGCAGCGTTTGGGACCGCCGGACTCAGAGCGGAGGCTACACCTTC.

The chain has TRBV7-2 and TRBJ1-4, with D possibly TRBD1 on 6 matching bases. Germline V CDR1 and CDR2: SGHTA, FQGNSA. The CDR3 has 13 residues. Trimming shortened V by 4 bases and J by 13 bases, and 16 bases separated the two germline ends. CDR3 sequence reads: CASSYIPGQGLFF. The CDR3 DNA is TGTGCCAGCAGCTACATACCGGGACAAGGACTGTTTTTT.

This chain joins TRBV20-1 and TRBJ2-2; perhaps TRBD1 as D (5 bases). Trimming pared 3 bases from V and 8 bases from J, leaving 10 bases between. Germline lookup yields CDR1 DFQATT and CDR2 SNEGSKA (reference sequence). The CDR3 is 12 residues long. This chain's CDR3 is CSASKGMGELFF. CDR3 sequence (DNA): TGCAGTGCTAGTAAGGGGATGGGGGAGCTGTTTTTT.

This clonotype was detected a few times. This sequence joins TRBV6-1 and TRBJ2-3; TRBD2 aligns across 10 bases. Trimming took 6 bases from V and 3 from J; bases not matched to a gene: 9. Germline V gene lookup returns CDR1 MNHNS and CDR2 SASEGT. The CDR3 covers 16 residues. The CDR3 DNA is TGTGCCAGCAGGGTACTAGCGGGAAGGAGGACAGATACGCAGTATTTT. Translating gives CASRVLAGRRTDTQYF.

The V call is TRBV4-2, the J call TRBJ2-2, with 9 nucleotides matching TRBD2. The J segment lost 7 bases and the V segment lost 0 bases, leaving 12 bases of the junction unmatched. CDR1 is LGHNA and CDR2 is YNFKEQ in the germline V gene. The length of the CDR3 is 18 residues. The CDR3 coding sequence is TGTGCCAGCAGCCAAGATCGTTGGCGGGGGGGATATAGCGGGGAGCTGTTTTTT. Its protein product is CASSQDRWRGGYSGELFF.